The next 2 T cell receptor beta chains were all read from a single sample in a study of shared clonotypes between healthy human individuals. Method: immunoSEQ multiplex PCR; TCRdb's copy keeps in-frame clones and lacks some. The sample records about 590,000 clones, about 95% being singletons. Terminally differentiated effector memory CD45RA+ cells were excluded from the naive CD8 cells, which were CD45RO-negative and positively selected for CCR7. Sequences were obtained from naive CD8+ T cells sorted from blood. The receptors stem from a woman aged 25 to 45 in good health.

V and J are TRBV5-8 and TRBJ1-2, with D possibly being TRBD1 (5 bases). With 6 bases removed from V and 8 bases from J, the gap between germline ends came to 17 bases. The CDR3 extends over 13 amino acids. The germline CDR1 and CDR2 sequences are SGHTS and YDEGEE. Written as DNA, the CDR3 is TGTGCCAGCACCCTGGGACCCTTCGAGGGCTACACCTTC. Its translation is CASTLGPFEGYTF. Looking up the rest from reference TRBV5-8 and TRBJ1-2 gives the full variable domain: EAGVTQSPTHLIKTRGQQATLRCSPISGHTSVYWYQQALGLGLQFLLWYDEGEERNRGNFPPRFSGRQFPNYSSELNVNALELEDSALYLCASTLGPFEGYTFGSGTRLTVV.

J is TRBJ2-1 and V is TRBV7-3, with a tentative D call TRBD2 (5 bases). Germline lookup yields CDR1 SGHTA and CDR2 FQGTGA. V dropped 3 bases and J dropped 6 bases, with 9 bases sitting between them. The CDR3 is made up of 13 amino acids. The CDR3 DNA sequence: TGTGCCAGCAGCTTGAGGGCCCTCAATGAGCAGTTCTTC. This translates into CASSLRALNEQFF. Full variable domain (rest looked up from reference TRBV7-3 and TRBJ2-1): GAGVSQTPSNKVTEKGKYVELRCDPISGHTALYWYRQSLGQGPEFLIYFQGTGAADDSGLPNDRFFAVRPEGSVSTLKIQRTERGDSAVYLCASSLRALNEQFFGPGTRLTVL.